This T cell receptor (beta chain) was sequenced during a study of blood T cell repertoires in COVID-19. As for the study in general: Donors in the United States, Italy and Spain gave samples during acute or convalescent COVID-19. T cells, B-cell-depleted T cells, or PBMCs provided the cDNA or gDNA that served as material.

CDR1 is SNHLY, CDR2 FYNNEI, per germline. This CDR3 comprises 14 residues. The germline V and J ends were trimmed by 2 bases and 5 bases, with 13 bases remaining between them. How the authors handled the data: Reference gene primer amplification gave nucleated cell count estimates. Using immunoSEQ multiplex PCR, the repertoire was profiled, and TCRdb retains in-frame clones only, with some absent. V, J and clone size are taken as reported in that table, and D and trimming were inferred from the DNA itself. This sample has around 130,000 clones; around nine tenths occur once, and the top ten carry under 6%.

Sequenced material: peripheral blood. The clonotype was recovered from a human donor in a cohort sampled during active COVID-19. The chain employs TRBV2 and TRBJ2-7, with a tentative D call TRBD1 (8 bases). As DNA, the CDR3 is TGTGCCAGCAGTGAACTCACAGGGGGGGACGAGCAGTACTTC. Its translation is CASSELTGGDEQYF.